The rows below give T cell receptor beta chains drawn from one sample of a study of blood T cells in healthy people across ages. TCRdb independently ran MiXCR on the 5' RACE reads; one entry per CDR3 protein. The sample shows some 550,000 distinct CDR3 sequences, less than 60% of them seen only once. Sample: blood. These receptor sequences come from a man older than 75 in good health. The CDR3 runs from the conserved cysteine through the conserved F or W. The D gene is left open where the match is weak. The listing skips clone size in some rows; elsewhere it reads once, few, many or a size class.

few	TRBV6-5	TRBJ2-2	.	TGTGCCAGCAAATACCCCGGGGAGCTGTTTTTT	CASKYPGELFF
once	TRBV9	TRBJ2-1	.	TGTGCCAGCAGCTATCGGTGGGATCCTATGGATGCGCAGTTCTTC	CASSYRWDPMDAQFF
many	TRBV6-6	TRBJ1-4	.	TGTGCCAGCAGAGTGAAGGCAACTAATGAAAAACTGTTTTTT	CASRVKATNEKLFF
few	TRBV29-1	TRBJ2-1	.	TGTAGCGTTGTCCCAGGGGTCAATGAGCAGTTCTTC	CSVVPGVNEQFF
few	TRBV20-1	TRBJ2-7	.	TGCAGTGTTGCGGGGCAAGACTACGAGCAGTACTTC	CSVAGQDYEQYF
.	TRBV6-6	TRBJ1-3	.	TGTGCCAGCAGTTACTCGGTTCCGGCCAACTCTGGAAACACCATATATTTT	CASSYSVPANSGNTIYF
few	TRBV7-9	TRBJ2-7	.	TGTGCCAGCAGCTCAGCGTTGTACGAGCAGTACTTC	CASSSALYEQYF
.	TRBV7-2	TRBJ1-4	.	TGTGCCAGCAGCTTAGTTGGACTGAGTGATGAAAAACTGTTTTTT	CASSLVGLSDEKLFF
.	TRBV7-2	TRBJ2-7	.	TGTGCCAGCAGCTTATACTCGCTTAGCTCCTACGAGCAGTACTTC	CASSLYSLSSYEQYF
.	TRBV7-2	TRBJ2-3	.	TGTGCCAGCAGCCAGGCTCTATACTACACAGATACGCAGTATTTT	CASSQALYYTDTQYF